This TCR beta chain stems from a study of blood T cell repertoires in COVID-19. Study details: T cells, B-cell-depleted T cells, or PBMCs provided the cDNA or gDNA that served as material.

Methods used by the authors: Amplification of reference gene primers was used by the study to estimate nucleated cell counts. Sequencing used immunoSEQ multiplex PCR; TCRdb keeps in-frame clones, though not all of them. Clonal size and the V and J genes are those of that table, whereas D and trimming came from the DNA. Among around 130,000 clones listed, around four fifths were seen once. The CDR3 extends over 16 amino acids. CDR1 is MGHRA and CDR2 is YSYEKL in the germline V gene. V dropped 4 bases and J dropped 3 bases, with 18 bases sitting between them. V and J are TRBV4-1 and TRBJ1-2; D may be TRBD1 (6 bases). Sequencing was done on a sample of peripheral blood. This TCR derives from a middle-aged man with active or convalescent COVID-19. CDR3 amino acids: CASSLGGGAQDYGYTF. The CDR3 DNA is TGCGCCAGCAGCCTGGGAGGGGGGGCGCAGGACTATGGCTACACCTTC.